This TCR beta chain is drawn from a study of T cell responses to AZD1222 COVID-19 vaccine. Produced via immunoSEQ multiplex PCR; TCRdb's table is partial and in-frame only. The table includes about 56,000 clones, approximately 85% detected once. Germline V CDR1 and CDR2: LGHNA, YNFKEQ. V lost 1 base to trimming and J lost 7 bases, with 17 bases between them. The CDR3 loop spans 16 amino acids. Material: peripheral blood, obtained on day 0 of AZD1222 vaccination. The V gene is TRBV4-2, the J gene TRBJ1-5; possible D gene TRBD1, 5 bases. The sequence derives from an adult in good health. CDR3 amino acids: CASSQVRVRDGQPQHF. The CDR3 DNA reads as TGTGCCAGCAGCCAAGTGAGGGTCAGGGATGGACAGCCCCAGCATTTT.